These 20 T cell receptor beta chains were all obtained from the same sample, sequenced in a study of cytomegalovirus exposure and HLA in healthy donors. It was with 60 Vbeta and 13 Jbeta primers that the PCR ran. Assay: immunoSEQ multiplex PCR; the TCRdb copy retains only in-frame clones and omits some. Of roughly 160,000 clones listed, about 88% are singletons. Sequenced input: PBMCs. The receptors derive from a man younger than 40 in good health and CMV-seropositive.

V and J are TRBV18 and TRBJ2-2; 9 bases line up with TRBD2. Per the germline V gene, CDR1 is KGHSH and CDR2 is LQKENI. V lost 4 bases to trimming and J lost 1 base; unmatched junction nucleotides: 4. The length of the CDR3 is 16 residues. The CDR3 loop reads CASSLRLAENTGELFF. The CDR3 DNA is TGTGCCAGCTCACTTAGACTAGCGGAGAACACCGGGGAGCTGTTTTTT.

With regard to this clone: Relative to the germline gene, one junction end is altered; a read error may explain this. The rearrangement joins TRBV7-9 to TRBJ2-5; TRBD2 agrees at 8 bases. Germline assignment: CDR1 SEHNR and CDR2 FQNEAQ (reference sequence). The CDR3 length is 15 residues. In DNA, the CDR3 is TGTTCCAGCAGCCTCGGGGGGGGTCGGGGCGAGACCCAGTACTTC. This sequence encodes CSSSLGGGRGETQYF.

The CDR3 coding sequence is TGTGCCAGCAGTTCGGCGGGGGGAGGGGAGGGTGAGCAGTTCTTC. Its translation: CASSSAGGGEGEQFF. The gene calls are TRBV27 and TRBJ2-1, with 8 bases matching TRBD2. V trimming: 4 bases; J trimming: 9 bases; junction bases outside the gene matches: 11. CDR1 is MNHEY and CDR2 is SMNVEV in the germline V gene (reference sequence). CDR3 size: 15 residues.

A few counts support this clone. The chain is built from TRBV4-3 and TRBJ1-5; D possibly corresponds to TRBD1 (5 bases). The CDR3 length is 16 residues. Germline CDR1 reads LGHNA; CDR2 reads YSLEER. The V end lost 0 bases, the J end lost 4 bases, and 13 bases lay between the germline ends. The CDR3 region is CASSQEVWGRNQPQHF. The DNA of the CDR3 is TGCGCCAGCAGCCAAGAGGTATGGGGCCGGAATCAGCCCCAGCATTTT.

The chain combines TRBV5-6 with TRBJ2-1; 9 nucleotides match TRBD2. Germline V gene data show CDR1 as SGHDT and CDR2 as YYEEEE. The V gene end was trimmed by 2 bases and the J gene end by 4 bases; junction bases not matched to a gene: 10. CDR3 size: 17 residues. The CDR3 DNA reads TGTGCCAGCAGCTTCTTGTTAGAGCTAGCGGGATACAATGAGCAGTTCTTC. It codes for CASSFLLELAGYNEQFF.

The chain recombines TRBV30 with TRBJ1-5, with D tentatively TRBD1 (6 bases). Germline CDR1 GTSNPN, CDR2 SVGIG (reference sequence). The CDR3 is 15 residues long. Trimming cost V 1 base and J 6 bases, with 16 bases left between them. The CDR3 protein is CAWSAQGSIGQPQHF. The CDR3 bases are TGTGCCTGGAGTGCACAGGGTAGCATCGGTCAGCCCCAGCATTTT.

The DNA for the CDR3 is TGTGCCAGCAGGACGGGACAGGGGGACACTGAAGCTTTCTTT. Translation: CASRTGQGDTEAFF. The chain combines TRBV27 with TRBJ1-1; 11 nucleotides agree with TRBD1. Germline V gene data show CDR1 as MNHEY and CDR2 as SMNVEV (reference sequence). The CDR3 is 14 residues long. Losses at the gene ends were 6 bases for V and 3 bases for J; bases not matched to a gene: 3.

The rearrangement joins TRBV11-1 to TRBJ1-3; D is uncertain. CDR1 and CDR2 from the germline V gene are SGHAT and FQDESV (reference sequence). Trimming took off 4 bases at V and 4 bases at J, with 8 bases between the two ends. The CDR3 totals 13 residues. DNA of the CDR3: TGTGCCAGCAGCTCCCAACAGGGAAACACCATATATTTT. It translates to CASSSQQGNTIYF.

The chain combines TRBV30 with TRBJ1-6; weak D call: TRBD1 (5 bases). Germline-derived CDR1 and CDR2 are GTSNPN and SVGIG (reference sequence). The V end was cut by 1 base, the J end by 10 bases, with 11 bases between. The CDR3 loop spans 13 amino acids. CDR3 sequence: CAWSGQGRSPLHF. The CDR3 DNA reads TGTGCCTGGAGTGGCCAGGGTCGGTCACCCCTCCACTTT.

The chain couples TRBV5-1 to TRBJ2-1; 10 positions agree with TRBD2. Trimming at V came to 0 bases and at J to 4 bases, leaving 4 bases not matched to a gene. Germline V CDR1 and CDR2: SGHRS, YFSETQ. This CDR3 region has 16 residues. CDR3 sequence reads: CASSLESGRAYNEQFF. The CDR3 nucleotides are TGCGCCAGCAGCTTGGAAAGCGGGAGGGCATACAATGAGCAGTTCTTC.

CDR3 in amino acids: CASSGSGSLNTQYF. As DNA, the CDR3 is TGTGCCAGCAGCGGTAGCGGGAGTCTGAATACGCAGTATTTT. This chain links TRBV7-9 with TRBJ2-3; 9 bases align to TRBD2. Trimming at V came to 5 bases and at J to 7 bases, leaving 7 bases not matched to a gene. The CDR3 has 14 amino acids. Germline V lookup: CDR1 SEHNR, CDR2 FQNEAQ (reference sequence).

The genes are TRBV28 and TRBJ2-1; 7 bases line up with TRBD1. This CDR3 is built from 15 residues. Germline trimming cut 6 bases from V and 2 bases from J; bases unmatched to any gene: 7. Germline V gene lookup returns CDR1 MDHEN and CDR2 SYDVKM. The CDR3 DNA reads TGTGCCAGCAGCCCGGACAGGCCCACCTACAATGAGCAGTTCTTC. Translated: CASSPDRPTYNEQFF.

The chain links TRBV27 to TRBJ2-1; D ambiguous. The CDR3 is 14 amino acids. Trimming cost V 1 base and J 4 bases, with 8 bases left between them. From germline, CDR1 is MNHEY and CDR2 SMNVEV (reference sequence). The CDR3, as DNA: TGTGCCAGCAGTTTATTTGTCCCGTACAATGAGCAGTTCTTC. The encoded protein is CASSLFVPYNEQFF.

The V gene is TRBV15, the J gene TRBJ2-1; 7 positions match TRBD2. The CDR3 has 15 amino acids. V gave up 0 bases and J gave up 2 bases; unmatched junction bases: 1. Germline assignment: CDR1 LNHNV and CDR2 YYDKDF (reference sequence). CDR3 sequence: CATSRDLAAYNEQFF. CDR3 DNA sequence: TGTGCCACCAGCAGAGATCTAGCGGCCTACAATGAGCAGTTCTTC.

The V call is TRBV25-1, the J call TRBJ1-1; 7 bases match TRBD1. The CDR3 consists of 13 residues. V was clipped by 4 bases and J by 4 bases; unmatched bases: 3. Germline V gene sequence: CDR1 MGHDK, CDR2 SYGVNS. Written as DNA, the CDR3 is TGTGCCAGCAGTGGACAGGGCGTCACTGAAGCTTTCTTT. Translated, it gives CASSGQGVTEAFF. Variable domain in full (rest from reference TRBV25-1 and TRBJ1-1): EADIYQTPRYLVIGTGKKITLECSQTMGHDKMYWYQQDPGMELHLIHYSYGVNSTEKGDLSSESTVSRIRTEHFPLTLESARPSHTSQYLCASSGQGVTEAFFGQGTRLTVV.

The V call is TRBV6-6, the J call TRBJ1-1; TRBD1 agrees at 8 bases. Germline-derived CDR1 and CDR2 are MNHNY and SVGAGI (reference sequence). CDR3 length: 13 residues. The V segment lost 7 bases and the J segment 3 bases; nucleotides outside the gene matches: 4. The CDR3, as DNA: TGTGCCAGCACCAACAGGGGGGACACTGAAGCTTTCTTT. Residues: CASTNRGDTEAFF.

This chain connects TRBV5-4 to TRBJ1-1; D is unclear. The CDR3 extends over 14 amino acids. CDR1 SGHNT and CDR2 YYREEE come from the germline V gene (reference sequence). Trimming pared 2 bases from V and 5 bases from J, leaving 13 bases between. The CDR3 bases are TGTGCCAGCAGCTTATTGGGGAGGAGAACTGAAGCTTTCTTT. Translated: CASSLLGRRTEAFF.

The CDR3 sequence: CASNMWEGRADTQYF. Written as DNA, the CDR3 is TGTGCCAGTAATATGTGGGAGGGCCGGGCAGATACGCAGTATTTT. The chain uses TRBV19 and TRBJ2-3; TRBD2 matches 7 bases. This CDR3 is 15 amino acids long. Germline CDR1 LNHDA, CDR2 SQIVND (reference sequence). Trimming took 7 bases from V and 4 from J; bases not matched to a gene: 11.

This clone was seen a handful of times. This chain connects TRBV29-1 to TRBJ1-2, with 8 bases identical to TRBD1. The V segment lost 5 bases and the J segment 7 bases; nucleotides outside the gene matches: 9. The CDR3 contains 13 residues. Germline V gene data show CDR1 as SQVTM and CDR2 as ANQGSEA. CDR3 coding DNA: TGCAGCGTTCTAGGACAGGGCCACGGTGGCTACACCTTC. The encoded protein is CSVLGQGHGGYTF.

V gene TRBV19 combines with J gene TRBJ2-7, with 7 positions matching TRBD2. The CDR3 loop spans 13 amino acids. After removal of 3 bases from V and 3 bases from J, the junction contained 2 bases not matched to a gene. CDR1 is LNHDA, CDR2 SQIVND, per germline (reference sequence). As DNA, the CDR3 is TGTGCCAGTAGTATGGGGAGGGGCTACGAGCAGTACTTC. This codes for CASSMGRGYEQYF.